These T cell receptor beta chains were read from a single sample in a study of cytomegalovirus exposure and HLA in healthy donors. TCRdb keeps only in-frame clones here, not all; method: immunoSEQ multiplex PCR. The table lists 130,000 or so clones, 81% of them singletons. The sequenced sample was PBMCs. The origin of the receptors is a woman between 40 and 55 years old in good health and CMV-seronegative. Each CDR3 is given with its conserved first and last residue. D genes are given only for firm matches. Clone sizes are given selectively: once, few, many, or a class where the clone is expanded.

.	.	TRBV29-1	TRBJ2-1	CSVEDFQGGSYNEQFF	TGCAGCGTTGAAGACTTCCAGGGGGGCTCCTACAATGAGCAGTTCTTC
.	once	TRBV4-2	TRBJ2-1	CASSQEFSGNEQFF	TGTGCCAGCAGCCAAGAGTTCTCAGGTAATGAGCAGTTCTTC
TRBD2	.	TRBV14	TRBJ2-2	CASSLVGLAGAGTGELFF	TGTGCCAGCAGCCTAGTAGGACTAGCGGGCGCGGGCACCGGGGAGCTGTTTTTT
TRBD1	.	TRBV18	TRBJ1-3	CASSPGQGDGNTIYF	TGTGCCAGCTCACCAGGACAGGGCGACGGAAACACCATATATTTT
TRBD1	.	TRBV6-6	TRBJ2-7	CASSSGQGGGTYEQYF	TGTGCCAGCAGTTCCGGACAGGGGGGTGGGACCTACGAGCAGTACTTC
.	few	TRBV6-5	TRBJ1-1	CASSYGGENTEAFF	TGTGCCAGCAGTTACGGAGGAGAGAACACTGAAGCTTTCTTT
.	.	TRBV28	TRBJ1-2	CATIKTGRENYGYTF	TGTGCCACCATAAAAACCGGACGGGAGAACTATGGCTACACCTTC
TRBD2	.	TRBV6-5	TRBJ2-7	CASSYSALAGGYEQYF	TGTGCCAGCAGTTACTCAGCCCTAGCGGGAGGGTACGAGCAGTACTTC
TRBD2	.	TRBV5-4	TRBJ2-7	CASSPAGVEQYF	TGTGCCAGCAGCCCCGCGGGGGTCGAGCAGTACTTC
TRBD2	.	TRBV7-2	TRBJ2-3	CASSFLGAGDEYF	TGTGCCAGCAGCTTTTTGGGAGCGGGAGATGAGTATTTT
TRBD2	.	TRBV28	TRBJ2-1	CASSLRLAGDYEQFF	TGTGCCAGCAGTTTACGACTAGCGGGAGACTACGAGCAGTTCTTC
.	.	TRBV7-2	TRBJ2-7	CASSVKPGITYEQYF	TGTGCCAGCAGCGTCAAGCCGGGTATTACCTACGAGCAGTACTTC
.	.	TRBV7-8	TRBJ1-1	CASSLSPDGGLLNTEAFF	TGTGCCAGCAGCTTATCTCCTGACGGGGGGCTTTTGAACACTGAAGCTTTCTTT
TRBD1	once	TRBV7-2	TRBJ1-1	CASSEDRVGSTEAFF	TGTGCCAGCAGCGAAGACAGGGTGGGGAGCACTGAAGCTTTCTTT
TRBD1	.	TRBV11-1	TRBJ1-1	CASSSLRDRGFSTEAFF	TGTGCCAGCAGCTCCCTGAGGGACAGGGGGTTTAGCACTGAAGCTTTCTTT
TRBD2	.	TRBV4-2	TRBJ2-1	CASSQELAGLYNEQFF	TGTGCCAGCAGCCAGGAACTAGCGGGGCTCTACAATGAGCAGTTCTTC
.	.	TRBV7-2	TRBJ2-7	CASSPGGLYEQYF	TGTGCCAGCAGCCCCGGCGGGTTATACGAGCAGTACTTC
TRBD2	.	TRBV7-2	TRBJ2-1	CASSFTSGGGSSYNEQFF	TGTGCCAGCAGCTTCACTAGCGGGGGGGGTAGCTCCTACAATGAGCAGTTCTTC
.	.	TRBV10-3	TRBJ1-5	CAISSDSDGQPQHF	TGTGCCATCAGTTCGGACAGTGATGGTCAGCCCCAGCATTTT
TRBD2	.	TRBV7-2	TRBJ2-3	CASSPTGGKGLADSFTQYF	TGTGCCAGCAGCCCGACGGGAGGGAAGGGACTAGCGGACTCGTTTACGCAGTATTTT
.	.	TRBV6-5	TRBJ2-7	CASSLVGGSYEQYF	TGTGCCAGCAGTTTGGTAGGGGGTTCCTACGAGCAGTACTTC
.	.	TRBV6-1	TRBJ1-3	CASSGDTGVGNTIYF	TGTGCCAGCAGTGGCGACACAGGAGTTGGAAACACCATATATTTT
.	.	TRBV29-1	TRBJ1-2	CSVLGMGFYGYTF	TGCAGCGTTCTCGGGATGGGGTTTTATGGCTACACCTTC
TRBD2	.	TRBV5-1	TRBJ2-2	CASSTGLAGSGELFF	TGCGCCAGCAGCACCGGACTAGCGGGATCCGGGGAGCTGTTTTTT
TRBD2	.	TRBV5-1	TRBJ2-5	CASSGGGQETQYF	TGCGCCAGCTCGGGGGGAGGGCAAGAGACCCAGTACTTC
TRBD2	.	TRBV6-6	TRBJ2-3	CASSYGLAGVPDTQYF	TGTGCCAGCAGTTACGGACTAGCGGGAGTACCAGATACGCAGTATTTT
.	.	TRBV5-1	TRBJ2-1	CASTPLPSYNEQFF	TGCGCCTCTACCCCCCTGCCATCCTACAATGAGCAGTTCTTC
.	.	TRBV2	TRBJ2-5	CASSTPPGETQYF	TGTGCCAGCAGCACCCCACCGGGGGAGACCCAGTACTTC
.	.	TRBV21-1	TRBJ2-7	CAGKRGSYEQYF	TGTGCCGGGAAGAGGGGGAGCTACGAGCAGTACTTC
TRBD2	.	TRBV4-1	TRBJ2-7	CASSQLAGGLYEQYF	TGCGCCAGCAGCCAACTAGCGGGGGGACTCTACGAGCAGTACTTC
.	.	TRBV2	TRBJ1-1	CASGVGQPGNTEAFF	TGTGCCAGCGGAGTGGGGCAGCCGGGGAACACTGAAGCTTTCTTT
TRBD1	.	TRBV2	TRBJ2-6	CASSERGLSSGANVLTF	TGTGCCAGCAGTGAGAGGGGGCTTTCGTCTGGGGCCAACGTCCTGACTTTC
.	.	TRBV7-2	TRBJ2-5	CASSRSGVKETQYF	TGTGCCAGCAGCCGTTCCGGGGTGAAAGAGACCCAGTACTTC
TRBD1	.	TRBV4-1	TRBJ2-7	CASSLGQGTYEQYF	TGCGCCAGCAGCCTGGGACAGGGTACTTACGAGCAGTACTTC
.	.	TRBV7-2	TRBJ2-1	CASSFVQVVGEQFF	TGTGCCAGCAGCTTCGTACAGGTAGTAGGTGAGCAGTTCTTC
TRBD2	.	TRBV5-4	TRBJ2-5	CASRPSGKTQETQYF	TGTGCCAGCAGACCTAGCGGGAAAACACAAGAGACCCAGTACTTC
.	.	TRBV5-6	TRBJ2-1	CASRPGTRINEQFF	TGTGCCAGCAGACCCGGGACTCGAATTAATGAGCAGTTCTTC
.	.	TRBV9	TRBJ2-3	CASSATPSGTDTQYF	TGTGCCAGCAGCGCGACTCCTTCGGGCACAGATACGCAGTATTTT
.	once	TRBV28	TRBJ1-2	CASSLPGNYGYTF	TGTGCCAGCAGTTTGCCAGGGAACTATGGCTACACCTTC
TRBD2	.	TRBV5-4	TRBJ2-3	CASSLGGSGGRTDTQYF	TGTGCCAGCAGCTTGGGGGGGAGCGGGGGGCGCACAGATACGCAGTATTTT
.	.	TRBV7-9	TRBJ1-2	CASSHPSNRVEPNYGYTF	TGTGCCAGCAGCCATCCCTCGAACCGGGTCGAACCTAACTATGGCTACACCTTC
.	.	TRBV4-3	TRBJ2-7	CASSRNRAEQYF	TGCGCCAGCAGCAGAAACAGGGCCGAGCAGTACTTC
TRBD1	.	TRBV19	TRBJ1-4	CASSIPGGGEKLFF	TGTGCCAGTAGTATCCCAGGGGGAGGTGAAAAACTGTTTTTT
.	.	TRBV19	TRBJ2-1	CASRGANYNEQFF	TGTGCCAGCCGGGGTGCGAACTACAATGAGCAGTTCTTC
.	.	TRBV19	TRBJ2-7	CASTSKSSGGYEQYF	TGTGCCAGTACCTCCAAGAGTAGCGGTGGCTACGAGCAGTACTTC
.	medium-sized	TRBV27	TRBJ2-7	CASSSRDMYYEQYF	TGTGCCAGCAGTTCCCGGGACATGTACTACGAGCAGTACTTC
TRBD2	.	TRBV6-6	TRBJ2-7	CASRGTSGSIYEQYF	TGTGCCAGCAGAGGGACTAGCGGGAGTATCTACGAGCAGTACTTC
.	few	TRBV5-1	TRBJ1-2	CASSPQGSYGYTF	TGCGCCAGCAGCCCTCAGGGCTCCTATGGCTACACCTTC
.	.	TRBV5-1	TRBJ1-2	CASSLSTGGNDGYTF	TGCGCCAGCAGCTTATCGACAGGAGGTAACGATGGCTACACCTTC
.	.	TRBV15	TRBJ2-2	CATSREGQTNTGELFF	TGTGCCACCAGCAGAGAGGGACAAACGAACACCGGGGAGCTGTTTTTT
TRBD1	few	TRBV30	TRBJ1-2	CAWGTGAGHGYTF	TGTGCCTGGGGGACAGGGGCGGGCCATGGCTACACCTTC
TRBD1	.	TRBV7-9	TRBJ1-1	CSSSLTPGQGREAFF	TGTTCCAGCAGCTTGACGCCGGGACAGGGGAGAGAAGCTTTCTTT
TRBD2	.	TRBV11-3	TRBJ2-2	CASSAMGTKGTGELFF	TGTGCCAGCAGCGCTATGGGGACTAAGGGCACCGGGGAGCTGTTTTTT